The 11 T cell receptor beta chains below all came from one sample that was sequenced in a study of shared clonotypes between healthy human individuals. The method was immunoSEQ multiplex PCR; TCRdb's version includes in-frame clones alone and lacks a portion of them. The table includes 2.5 million or so clones, roughly 92% detected once. The sample was naive CD4+ T cells sorted from blood. Subset of the sample: CD45RA+ positively selected. The receptors originated from a man in his late teens or twenties in good health.

Turning to this clone: This sample includes further DNA sequences coding for the same CDR3. The chain recombines TRBV28 with TRBJ1-2, with no clear D. The germline V and J ends were trimmed by 5 bases and 4 bases, with 8 bases remaining between them. Looked up from germline, CDR1 is MDHEN and CDR2 is SYDVKM. This CDR3 has 12 residues. The CDR3 here is CASSLGGYGYTF. CDR3 DNA: TGTGCCAGCAGTCTTGGTGGCTATGGCTACACCTTC.

J is TRBJ2-7 and V is TRBV7-6, with TRBD1 as a possible D gene (5 bases). Germline values: CDR1 SGHVS, CDR2 FNYEAQ. Trimming shortened V by 4 bases and J by 6 bases, and 16 bases separated the two germline ends. CDR3 length: 14 amino acids. CDR3 sequence (DNA): TGTGCCAGCAGCTCACGACAGCTCCAGGCCGAGCAGTACTTC. Protein: CASSSRQLQAEQYF. The complete variable domain, with remaining parts taken from reference TRBV7-6 and TRBJ2-7, reads GAGVSQSPRYKVTKRGQDVALRCDPISGHVSLYWYRQALGQGPEFLTYFNYEAQQDKSGLPNDRFSAERPEGSISTLTIQRTEQRDSAMYRCASSSRQLQAEQYFGPGTRLTVT.

The chain employs TRBV30 and TRBJ2-3; unclear D gene. The germline V gene encodes CDR1 GTSNPN and CDR2 SVGIG (reference sequence). CDR3 length equals 13 residues. Between the trimmed V and J ends, which lost 2 bases and 5 bases, there was a span of 11 bases. CDR3 loop: CAWSPALKDTQYF. The CDR3 region has the DNA TGTGCCTGGAGTCCTGCCCTTAAAGATACGCAGTATTTT.

The rearrangement joins TRBV18 to TRBJ2-1, with TRBD2 matching over 12 bases. Germline V CDR1 and CDR2: KGHSH, LQKENI. J was trimmed by 5 bases and V by 6 bases; bases with no gene match: 8. The CDR3 is made up of 16 amino acids. The DNA for the CDR3 is TGTGCCAGCTCTTCCCTAGCGGGAGGGCCGAACAATGAGCAGTTCTTC. This gives the protein CASSSLAGGPNNEQFF.

The chain employs TRBV29-1 and TRBJ2-7; D is perhaps TRBD1 (6 bases). The CDR3 consists of 13 residues. Germline CDR1 SQVTM, CDR2 ANQGSEA. V was pared by 8 bases and J by 0 bases, with 14 bases between. CDR3 amino acids: CSSHRQDSYEQYF. The CDR3 nucleotides read TGCAGCTCCCATCGACAGGACTCCTACGAGCAGTACTTC.

This clone occurred a few times. The chain carries TRBV30 and TRBJ1-4; D gene ambiguous. Germline CDR1 reads GTSNPN; CDR2 reads SVGIG (reference sequence). The CDR3 spans 16 residues. V was clipped by 1 base and J by 3 bases, with 15 bases between them. The CDR3 DNA sequence: TGTGCCTGGAGTGACACTGCGGCAGACCCTAATGAAAAACTGTTTTTT. As protein: CAWSDTAADPNEKLFF.

In this sample, this clone turned up once. The chain couples TRBV5-4 to TRBJ2-4, with D possibly matching TRBD2 (8 bases). Germline values: CDR1 SGHNT, CDR2 YYREEE (reference sequence). This CDR3 comprises 16 residues. Trimming left V 0 bases short and J 4 bases short, with 14 bases between. The CDR3 DNA is TGTGCCAGCAGCTTGGCGGGACAGCGGGGGAAAAACATTCAGTACTTC. Its protein product is CASSLAGQRGKNIQYF.

This chain links TRBV5-6 with TRBJ2-2; perhaps D is TRBD1 or TRBD2 (5 bases each). Trimming pared 1 base from V and 0 bases from J, leaving 7 bases between. Germline CDR1 is SGHDT and CDR2 is YYEEEE. CDR3 length: 15 amino acids. The CDR3, as DNA: TGTGCCAGCAGCTTGCCGGGGCCGAACACCGGGGAGCTGTTTTTT. Its protein is CASSLPGPNTGELFF.

The gene calls are TRBV6-1 and TRBJ1-4, with D uncertain. The V gene's germline CDR1 is MNHNS and CDR2 SASEGT. The CDR3 has 14 amino acids. Trimming took off 10 bases at V and 3 bases at J, with 15 bases between the two ends. CDR3 in amino acids: CATADRASNEKLFF. CDR3 DNA sequence: TGTGCCACCGCCGACCGGGCCTCTAATGAAAAACTGTTTTTT.

This clone was seen a single time. The sample has other DNA sequences that encode this CDR3 too. The chain carries TRBV30 and TRBJ2-3; no clear D. The germline V gene has CDR1 GTSNPN and CDR2 SVGIG (reference sequence). This CDR3 is 12 amino acids long. V dropped 0 bases and J dropped 1 base, with 2 bases sitting between them. CDR3 sequence reads: CAWSVGTDTQYF. The CDR3 DNA is TGTGCCTGGAGTGTAGGCACAGATACGCAGTATTTT.

The V and J genes are TRBV28 and TRBJ2-7; TRBD2 matches 11 bases. Trimming cost V 3 bases and J 0 bases; bases outside gene matches: 1. The CDR3 extends over 15 amino acids. Germline lookup yields CDR1 MDHEN and CDR2 SYDVKM. In DNA, the CDR3 is TGTGCCAGCAGTTTCACTAGCGGGAGCTCCTACGAGCAGTACTTC. Its protein product is CASSFTSGSSYEQYF.